This TCR beta chain derives from a study of shared clonotypes between healthy human individuals. Clones were read by immunoSEQ multiplex PCR, and TCRdb kept only the in-frame ones, dropping some. The data contain approximately 1.4 million clones, nearly 99% of them seen just once; the ten biggest clones take up about 0.45%. V lost 1 base and J 1 base, leaving 13 bases between the germline ends. CDR1 and CDR2 (germline): LGHNA, YSLEER. This CDR3 comprises 16 residues. Study-level results: It was only blood that was sampled, and tissue repertoires likely differ.

Regarding this clone: Its target is unknown.

This sequence was found in a man aged 25-40 years in good health. Sequenced input: naive CD4+ T cells sorted from blood. Sample subset: CD45RA+ positively selected. The chain is built from TRBV4-3 and TRBJ1-2, with D uncertain. In DNA form, the CDR3 reads TGCGCCAGCAGCCAAGGCGGACCTGGGGTTAACTATGGCTACACCTTC. It codes for CASSQGGPGVNYGYTF.